This T cell receptor (beta chain) was captured in a study of control samples from healthy donors and cancer patients. The germline V gene has CDR1 MNHEY and CDR2 SMNVEV (reference sequence). The CDR3 has 13 amino acids. The sample holds one count of this clone. The junction does not match germline at one end; this may be a read error. The method was immunoSEQ multiplex PCR; TCRdb's version includes in-frame clones alone and lacks a portion of them. In the table there are some 110,000 clones, 88% of which are singletons. Sequencing was carried out using blood. The receptor's source is a woman in her seventies in good health. V and J are TRBV27 and TRBJ1-2, with D perhaps TRBD1 (5 bases). The CDR3 loop reads CANSPTGPWGYTF. The CDR3 DNA reads as TGTGCCAACAGTCCCACAGGCCCCTGGGGCTACACCTTC.